This note documents a single T cell receptor beta chain sequence. The antigen it binds to is not known. Qualities for individual bases were not recorded, and no much larger clone is one base off. Within the sample, other DNA sequences also encode this same CDR3. Trimming leaves V shorter by 6 bases and J shorter by 6 bases, with the junction holding 5 bases beyond the gene matches. There are 13 amino acids in the CDR3, from cysteine to phenylalanine inclusive. Only the CDR3 part of the read is kept: 39 bases, read in frame from the first base. Reading the germline V gene gives CDR1 MNHEY and CDR2 SVGAGI. Preparation of the library involved the immunoSEQ multiplex PCR assay. In the original analysis: To diagnose cytomegalovirus status from the catalog of TCR beta chain sequences, a statistical classification framework was built. TCRdb took this table from immuneACCESS and kept in-frame rearrangements with V and J called. Such tables lack part of the clones; where checked against another copy, unresolved V genes explain under half of the gap, and the rest is unexplained. V and J calls and clone size are as listed in that table; D and trimming were resolved from the DNA. The sample table lists under 400,000 clones, approximately 85% of them with a count of one. Jointly, the top ten make up about 0.96% of the sample.

Donors formed part of the validation cohort, which comprised 95 to 150 subjects and was distinct from the first cohort of under 750 subjects. This entry belongs to a study of cytomegalovirus exposure and HLA in healthy donors (dated by TCRdb to the late 2010s). The study in broad terms: According to a later analysis, one platform produced both the 120 validation repertoires and the 620 or so repertoires of the first cohort. To predict cytomegalovirus infection status, the study brought together high-throughput TCR immunosequencing, statistical association of individual TCRs with disease status, and machine learning. The study aimed to test whether cataloging public T cell receptors could reveal signatures of past pathogen exposure. A separate validation cohort of roughly 120 different subjects was used in addition to the roughly 670-subject first cohort.

General findings and caveats noted by the study authors: Of the cluster scores, 85% to 95% were above 0 in a later analysis, which found that TCRs clustered in the first cohort also tended to co-occur in the 95 to 150 validation repertoires. The study listed 150 to 200 TCR beta chains as associated with cytomegalovirus. It was suggested by the authors that the approach could potentially be generalized to other disease states and immunological phenotypes. All 120 or so repertoires were used to score co-occurrence in the validation cohort in a later analysis, because that analysis had no HLA typing for the cohort. In both the original and validation cohorts, the classifier was reported to diagnose cytomegalovirus status with high specificity and sensitivity. Across donors, most TCR sequences were observed very rarely, whereas some public TCRs were present in many individuals. Three of the identified cytomegalovirus-associated TCR beta chains were confirmed in vitro to be specific for cytomegalovirus antigens.

The source is a man aged 25-45 years in good health and CMV-seronegative. Sequencing input: PBMCs. The rearranged chain carries TRBV6-5 and TRBJ1-2, with 9 central nucleotides matching TRBD1. The DNA is TGTGCCAGCAGAGAGGGACAGGGAAATGGCTACACCTTC. Its translation reads: CASREGQGNGYTF.